This T cell receptor beta chain was sequenced for a study of beta chain features in type 1 diabetes. Expressed TCRB transcripts were sequenced because the isolated RNA had all been reverse transcribed beforehand. Here immunoSEQ multiplex PCR was the method, and the copy in TCRdb shows in-frame clones only, minus some. Seen here are 40,000 or so clones, around 71% observed once, and the top ten hold less than 2.5%. Findings and caveats of the study: There was a possibility that cDNA sequencing over-represented cells with high TCR expression. PCR might favor shorter templates, but any such skew would affect patients and controls equally. People with Type 1 diabetes carried modestly yet significantly shorter TCRB CDR3s in all four CD4+ subsets.

The CDR3 contains 14 residues. V lost 5 bases and J lost 2, with 12 bases in between. Germline V gene lookup returns CDR1 SEHNR and CDR2 FQNEAQ (reference sequence). This clone appeared a few times. Its antigen is unidentified. Sequenced sample: Tregs from blood. The source of this sequence is a woman aged 18 to 35 with type 1 diabetes. The chain is built from TRBV7-9 and TRBJ1-1; a possible D gene is TRBD1 (5 bases). The chain's CDR3 is CASSRRQGNTEAFF. In DNA, the CDR3 is TGTGCCAGCAGCAGAAGGCAGGGTAACACTGAAGCTTTCTTT.